Reported below is one T cell receptor (beta chain). Its antigen remains unidentified. PCR amplification relied on 60 Vbeta primers (plus 13 Jbeta primers). The method was immunoSEQ multiplex PCR; TCRdb's version includes in-frame clones alone and lacks a portion of them. The repertoire includes approximately 160,000 clones, 82% of them detected once, and 0.96% sits in the top ten. This cohort consisted of healthy bone marrow donors. This entry is derived from a study of cytomegalovirus exposure and HLA in healthy donors. Study results and caveats: For most TCR beta V segments, an earlier analysis put the productive rate at about 87% or about 30% of the time.

The source material was PBMCs. The receptor was derived from a girl aged 2-10 years in good health and CMV-seropositive.

The DNA of the CDR3 is TGCAGCGTTACCCGGTCAGGGTGGAACTCTGGAAACACCATATATTTT. Its translation is CSVTRSGWNSGNTIYF. The chain carries TRBV29-1 and TRBJ1-3; tentative D call: TRBD1 (5 bases). The V gene lost 5 bases and the J gene lost 0 bases, with 17 bases spanning the gap. Germline lookup yields CDR1 SQVTM and CDR2 ANQGSEA. The CDR3 loop spans 16 amino acids.